The clone carrying this T cell receptor beta chain was recorded once. Its antigen is not known. Distinct nucleotide sequences in the sample also encode this CDR3. The assay ran at deep level. Clones were sequenced by immunoSEQ multiplex PCR, and TCRdb holds only the in-frame ones, with some missing. The repertoire holds about 510,000 clones, with 90% to 96% as singletons. This sample stems from a study of shared clonotypes between healthy human individuals. Study at large: Serving as donors were two women and a few men, whose ages spanned 18 to 49.

Regarding the study as a whole: In general, naive subsets displayed greater estimated richness than memory subsets did.

This CDR3 comprises 14 residues. CDR1 is MNHNY, CDR2 SVGAGI, per germline (reference sequence). The germline V and J ends were trimmed by 0 bases and 6 bases, with 9 bases remaining between them. The TCR sequence derives from a woman younger than 45 in good health. The sample was naive CD4+ T cells sorted from blood. The subset was: CD45RA+ positively selected. The chain links TRBV6-6 to TRBJ1-5; tentative D call: TRBD1 (5 bases). CDR3 nucleotide sequence: TGTGCCAGCAGTTACTCCGGGGGTGGTCAGCCCCAGCATTTT. This codes for CASSYSGGGQPQHF.